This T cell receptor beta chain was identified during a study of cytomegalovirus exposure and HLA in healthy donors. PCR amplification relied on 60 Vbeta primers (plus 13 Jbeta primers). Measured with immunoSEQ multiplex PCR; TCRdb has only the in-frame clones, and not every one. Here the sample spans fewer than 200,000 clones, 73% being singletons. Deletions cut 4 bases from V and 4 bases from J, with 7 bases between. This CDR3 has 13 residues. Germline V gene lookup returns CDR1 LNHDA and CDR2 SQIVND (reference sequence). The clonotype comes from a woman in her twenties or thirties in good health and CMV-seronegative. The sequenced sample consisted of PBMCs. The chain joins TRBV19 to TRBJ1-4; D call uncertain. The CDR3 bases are TGTGCCAGTAGTACAACTATTAATGAAAAACTGTTTTTT. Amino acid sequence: CASSTTINEKLFF.